The 5 T cell receptor beta chains in this list originate from one sample, sequenced in a study of blood T cell repertoires in COVID-19. TCRdb keeps only in-frame clones here, not all; method: immunoSEQ multiplex PCR. The sample has more than 250,000 clones, 85% seen once. The sequenced sample consisted of peripheral blood. Receptor source: a man aged 45-60 years with active or convalescent COVID-19.

The chain couples TRBV3-1 (or the pseudogene TRBV3-2) to TRBJ1-2, with TRBD1 identical over 7 bases. The V segment lost 4 bases and the J segment 3 bases; nucleotides outside the gene matches: 17. The germline V gene encodes CDR1 LGHDT and CDR2 YNNKEL (reference sequence). The CDR3 contains 18 residues. The CDR3 DNA sequence: TGTGCCAGCAGCCCCCGACCGGGACAGACAGGGAGACACTATGGCTACACCTTC. Translation gives CASSPRPGQTGRHYGYTF.

In its sample, this clone was seen once. The V gene is TRBV29-1, the J gene TRBJ1-5, with a possible D match to TRBD1 (6 bases). The germline V gene encodes CDR1 SQVTM and CDR2 ANQGSEA. Trimming took off 4 bases at V and 10 bases at J, with 17 bases between the two ends. The CDR3 is 13 amino acids. CDR3 bases: TGCAGCGTTGGACAGGCGCCAGGAGGACCCCAGCATTTT. This translates into CSVGQAPGGPQHF.

The chain carries TRBV7-9 and TRBJ2-7, with 12 nucleotides matching TRBD2. CDR1 and CDR2 (germline): SEHNR, FQNEAQ (reference sequence). CDR3 length equals 16 residues. V shed 3 bases, J shed 2 bases, and the junction held 5 bases outside the gene matches. CDR3 DNA sequence: TGTGCCAGCAGCTTGCTAGCGGGAGGGCCCACCTACGAGCAGTACTTC. It encodes CASSLLAGGPTYEQYF.

The chain uses TRBV25-1 and TRBJ2-5; 8 bases agree with TRBD1. Trimming at V came to 5 bases and at J to 5 bases, leaving 10 bases not matched to a gene. CDR3 length equals 15 residues. Germline CDR1 and CDR2: MGHDK and SYGVNS. The CDR3 region is CASSSIRGLGETQYF. The CDR3 DNA reads TGTGCCAGCAGTTCCATCAGGGGGCTGGGGGAGACCCAGTACTTC.

Notes on this clone: Sequence at one end of the junction differs from germline and may be a read error. The J gene is TRBJ2-7, the V gene TRBV28; D is possibly TRBD2 (6 bases). The CDR3 contains 13 residues. Germline V gives CDR1 MDHEN, CDR2 SYDVKM. In DNA, the CDR3 is TGTGCCAGCAGTCCCCTGGTAGCGGCCCGTGTACACTTC. It is translated as CASSPLVAARVHF.